The sequence of this T cell receptor beta chain was determined in a study of blood T cell repertoires in COVID-19. Overall study: Whether acute or convalescent, the COVID-19 samples came from the United States, Italy and Spain.

Living in under 30 US areas, the participants were between roughly 18 and 90 years of age. CDR3 length equals 17 residues. After removal of 3 bases from V and 4 bases from J, the junction contained 12 bases not matched to a gene. Germline CDR1 SGHVS, CDR2 FNYEAQ. Data came from immunoSEQ multiplex PCR; TCRdb stores just in-frame clones and leaves some out. This table has 310,000 or so clones, over 75% appearing once. The chain combines TRBV7-6 with TRBJ1-1, with TRBD1 identical over 9 bases. Sequenced input: PBMCs or T cells enriched from blood (not recorded which). This clonotype was obtained from a woman aged 35 to 49 who had recovered from COVID-19. In nucleotides, the CDR3 is TGTGCCAGCAGCTTCTCGCCCCTGACAGGGGGGAGCACTGAAGCTTTCTTT. It specifies CASSFSPLTGGSTEAFF.